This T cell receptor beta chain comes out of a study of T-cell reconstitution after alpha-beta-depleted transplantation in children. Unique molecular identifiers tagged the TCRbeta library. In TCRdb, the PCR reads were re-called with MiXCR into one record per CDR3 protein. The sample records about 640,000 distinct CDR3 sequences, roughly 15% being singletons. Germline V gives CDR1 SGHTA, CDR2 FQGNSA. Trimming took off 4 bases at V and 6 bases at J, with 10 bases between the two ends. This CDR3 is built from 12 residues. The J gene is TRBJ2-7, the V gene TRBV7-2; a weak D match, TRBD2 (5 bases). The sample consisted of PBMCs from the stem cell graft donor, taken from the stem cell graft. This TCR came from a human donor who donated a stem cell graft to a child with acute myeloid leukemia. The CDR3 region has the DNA TGTGCCAGCAGCTACCCACGGGGCGAGCAGTACTTC. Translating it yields CASSYPRGEQYF.